This T cell receptor (beta chain) was profiled in a study of regulatory T cells in long-lasting Graves disease. Study outcomes and limitations: Thyroid tissue was not sampled; only peripheral blood was. There was favoring of TRBV28, TRBJ1-2 and TRBJ2-5 in persistent disease.

This clonotype was detected only a few times. Its specificity is not known. Through Arm-PCR of CDR3 regions and iRepertoire HTBI primers, TCR beta libraries were built. Original methodology: Identified across the samples were around 62 TRBV segments and around 14 TRBJ segments. TCRdb redid the calling of the multiplex PCR reads with MiXCR, one entry per CDR3 protein. Here the V and J calls rest on TCRdb's processing, not on the authors' analysis. The data show about 470,000 distinct CDR3 sequences, about a fifth seen once. Specified time point: persistent/refractory GD, antithyroid drugs over 5 years with positive TRAb. The TCR library was made from RNA extracted from PBMCs. Criteria from the American Thyroid Association guidelines were applied to diagnose Graves' disease. Germline CDR1 and CDR2: MNHEY and SMNVEV (reference sequence). The CDR3 is 14 amino acids. V shed 5 bases and J 3 bases; nucleotides not matched to a gene: 5.

Material: peripheral blood mononuclear cells (PBMCs), obtained when the disease was refractory, from a patient treated with antithyroid drugs. The chain combines TRBV27 with TRBJ2-3; 7 nucleotides match TRBD1. The TCR sequence derives from a female donor with Graves disease. CDR3 region: CASSTGVWTDTQYF. The CDR3 nucleotides are TGTGCCAGCAGTACAGGGGTTTGGACAGATACGCAGTATTTT.